This T cell receptor beta chain is drawn from a study of OX40 agonist ivuxolimab in advanced cancers. Overall study: Patients' therapy was ivuxolimab, an antibody that acts as an agonist of OX40 (CD134).

Sequencing was performed with immunoSEQ multiplex PCR; in TCRdb, only in-frame clones are kept and a portion is missing. The repertoire holds 50,000 to 75,000 clones, with about 90% as singletons. This CDR3 comprises 15 residues. From germline, CDR1 is SGHDT and CDR2 YYEEEE. Trimming cost V 2 bases and J 5 bases; bases outside gene matches: 8. Source: CD4+ or CD8+ T cells sorted from blood, taken in a trial of the OX40 agonist ivuxolimab. The sequence was collected from an adult with an advanced solid tumor such as melanoma, head and neck, liver or kidney cancer. The V and J genes are TRBV5-6 and TRBJ2-5; TRBD1 aligns across 8 bases. DNA of the CDR3: TGTGCCAGCAGCTTCAGATCCAGGGGGCACGAGACCCAGTACTTC. This gives the protein CASSFRSRGHETQYF.